Following are 13 T cell receptor beta chains from one sample sequenced in a study of control samples from healthy donors and cancer patients. This table comes from immunoSEQ multiplex PCR, and its TCRdb copy is limited to in-frame clones, with some not included. The sample carries 150,000 to 200,000 clones, roughly 91% recorded once. The material sequenced was blood. The receptors shown here come from a young woman in good health.

As to this clone: Other DNA sequences in the sample encode the same CDR3. The V call is TRBV18, the J call TRBJ2-4; maybe TRBD1 (6 bases). V dropped 6 bases and J dropped 2 bases, with 11 bases sitting between them. The CDR3 is 14 amino acids. Germline loops: CDR1 KGHSH, CDR2 LQKENI. The CDR3 DNA reads TGTGCCAGCTCGATACAGGGAACCAAAAACATTCAGTACTTC. It encodes CASSIQGTKNIQYF.

The rearrangement links TRBV19 to TRBJ2-3; 8 nucleotides match TRBD1. The CDR3 extends over 14 amino acids. V was pared by 3 bases and J by 2 bases, with 1 base of the junction left unmatched. CDR1 and CDR2 from the germline V gene are LNHDA and SQIVND (reference sequence). DNA of the CDR3: TGTGCCAGTAGTATCCAGGGGGCCACAGATACGCAGTATTTT. It specifies CASSIQGATDTQYF.

The gene calls are TRBV25-1 and TRBJ2-7, with a weak D call TRBD2 (6 bases). CDR1 is MGHDK, CDR2 SYGVNS, per germline. Trimming shortened V by 5 bases and J by 3 bases, and 14 bases separated the two germline ends. This CDR3 is 14 amino acids long. Written as DNA, the CDR3 is TGTGCCAGCAGTTCGGCGGGGTCCTTCTACGAGCAGTACTTC. This codes for CASSSAGSFYEQYF.

V usage is TRBV19 and J usage is TRBJ2-3, with 9 bases fitting TRBD2. Germline V gene lookup returns CDR1 LNHDA and CDR2 SQIVND (reference sequence). CDR3 length: 17 amino acids. V trimming: 0 bases; J trimming: 2 bases; junction bases outside the gene matches: 6. DNA for the CDR3: TGTGCCAGTAGTATAGATAGTCTAGCGGGACCCACAGATACGCAGTATTTT. This encodes CASSIDSLAGPTDTQYF. Based on the CDR3 plus reference TRBV19 and TRBJ2-3, the full variable domain is DGGITQSPKYLFRKEGQNVTLSCEQNLNHDAMYWYRQDPGQGLRLIYYSQIVNDFQKGDIAEGYSVSREKKESFPLTVTSAQKNPTAFYLCASSIDSLAGPTDTQYFGPGTRLTVL.

The V gene is TRBV6-2 or TRBV6-3, the J gene TRBJ1-2, with a weak D call TRBD1 (5 bases). The CDR3 runs 11 residues. The V end lost 4 bases, the J end lost 6 bases, and 6 bases lay between the germline ends. Germline lookup yields CDR1 MNHEY and CDR2 SVGEGT. CDR3 sequence (DNA): TGTGCCAGCAGTTCGGGGCATGGCTACACCTTC. Its protein product is CASSSGHGYTF.

The CDR3 reads CASSPRQGAYGYTF. The CDR3 nucleotides read TGTGCCAGCAGCCCCCGACAGGGGGCCTATGGCTACACCTTC. This chain joins TRBV7-2 and TRBJ1-2; 10 bases are shared with TRBD1. The ends lost 5 bases at V and 4 bases at J; junction bases unmatched: 4. The CDR3 runs to 14 residues. CDR1 is SGHTA, CDR2 FQGNSA, per germline.

The chain uses TRBV7-2 and TRBJ2-3; 11 nucleotides align to TRBD2. Germline V gives CDR1 SGHTA, CDR2 FQGNSA. The CDR3 is 15 amino acids. V lost 4 bases to trimming and J lost 4 bases; unmatched junction nucleotides: 4. The CDR3 loop is CASSSGTSGADTQYF. The DNA for the CDR3 is TGTGCCAGCAGCTCAGGGACTAGCGGCGCAGATACGCAGTATTTT. The whole variable domain, filled in from reference TRBV7-2 and TRBJ2-3, reads GAGVSQSPSNKVTEKGKDVELRCDPISGHTALYWYRQSLGQGLEFLIYFQGNSAPDKSGLPSDRFSAERTGGSVSTLTIQRTQQEDSAVYLCASSSGTSGADTQYFGPGTRLTVL.

As concerns this clone: Distinct nucleotide sequences in the sample also encode this CDR3. The chain is built from TRBV5-1 and TRBJ2-7; 9 bases are shared with TRBD2. Germline-derived CDR1 and CDR2 are SGHRS and YFSETQ. The CDR3 extends over 14 amino acids. V trimming: 5 bases; J trimming: 0 bases; junction bases outside the gene matches: 3. This CDR3 reads CASSTSGSSYEQYF. CDR3 coding DNA: TGCGCCAGCAGTACTAGCGGGTCCTCCTACGAGCAGTACTTC.

This sequence joins TRBV5-4 and TRBJ1-2, with 7 positions matching TRBD1. Germline CDR1 reads SGHNT; CDR2 reads YYREEE (reference sequence). With 0 bases clipped from V and 9 bases from J, the junction kept 5 bases outside the gene matches. This CDR3 comprises 13 residues. DNA for the CDR3: TGTGCCAGCAGCTTGGACAGGGGAGGGAGCTACACCTTC. Its protein is CASSLDRGGSYTF.

The gene calls are TRBV19 and TRBJ1-2; TRBD1 aligns across 7 bases. Germline V gene data show CDR1 as LNHDA and CDR2 as SQIVND (reference sequence). The V gene end was trimmed by 3 bases and the J gene end by 5 bases; junction bases not matched to a gene: 3. This CDR3 is built from 13 residues. The CDR3 spells CASSIQGGYGYTF. The CDR3 region has the DNA TGTGCCAGTAGTATCCAGGGGGGATATGGCTACACCTTC. Using reference TRBV19 and TRBJ1-2 for the parts outside the CDR3, the full variable domain is DGGITQSPKYLFRKEGQNVTLSCEQNLNHDAMYWYRQDPGQGLRLIYYSQIVNDFQKGDIAEGYSVSREKKESFPLTVTSAQKNPTAFYLCASSIQGGYGYTFGSGTRLTVV.

The V call is TRBV7-9, the J call TRBJ1-5; D possibly corresponds to TRBD1 (6 bases). The germline V gene has CDR1 SEHNR and CDR2 FQNEAQ (reference sequence). V dropped 2 bases and J dropped 4 bases, with 21 bases sitting between them. The CDR3 totals 18 residues. CDR3 DNA sequence: TGTGCCAGCAGCTTATGGGTCCCTAAAACAGGGACAAATCAGCCCCAGCATTTT. This gives the protein CASSLWVPKTGTNQPQHF.

The rearrangement uses TRBV19 and TRBJ1-2; 7 bases fit TRBD1. Germline CDR1 LNHDA, CDR2 SQIVND (reference sequence). The CDR3 consists of 12 residues. V shed 5 bases and J 8 bases; nucleotides not matched to a gene: 5. The CDR3 DNA follows: TGTGCCAGTAGTCCGACAGGGCTCGGCTACACCTTC. Translation gives CASSPTGLGYTF.

The V call is TRBV2, the J call TRBJ1-2, with TRBD1 matching 9 bases. The CDR3 loop spans 15 amino acids. The J segment lost 6 bases and the V segment lost 6 bases, leaving 11 bases of the junction unmatched. Germline V CDR1 and CDR2: SNHLY, FYNNEI. The CDR3 region is CASRDSGQGSNGYTF. Written as DNA, the CDR3 is TGTGCCAGCAGGGACTCGGGACAGGGCTCAAATGGCTACACCTTC.